The 18 T cell receptor beta chains reported below all come from one sample, sequenced in a study of blood T cell repertoires in COVID-19. The assay was immunoSEQ multiplex PCR, and TCRdb's table has in-frame clones only and misses some. This sample has fewer than 450,000 clones, with more than 70% found just once. The source material was peripheral blood. The receptor source for this set is a woman in her 70s with COVID-19, enrolled during active disease.

The chain couples TRBV18 to TRBJ1-3; D unresolved. The germline V gene has CDR1 KGHSH and CDR2 LQKENI. V was trimmed by 4 bases and J by 0 bases, leaving 10 bases between them. This CDR3 spans 15 amino acids. The CDR3 sequence: CASSQLQTSGNTIYF. The CDR3 DNA follows: TGTGCCAGCTCACAGCTACAGACCTCTGGAAACACCATATATTTT.

V usage is TRBV4-1 and J usage is TRBJ1-4; 10 nucleotides match TRBD1. Germline V CDR1 and CDR2: MGHRA, YSYEKL. The V and J ends lost 3 bases and 8 bases, in that order; junction bases with no gene match: 3. CDR3 length: 14 residues. CDR3 region: CASSHGTGEEKLFF. The CDR3 region has the DNA TGCGCCAGCAGCCATGGGACAGGGGAAGAAAAACTGTTTTTT.

The CDR3 nucleotides read TGTGCCACCGACAGGGTGCCCAATCAGCCCCAGCATTTT. Protein product: CATDRVPNQPQHF. The chain carries TRBV2 and TRBJ1-5, with 7 bases lining up with TRBD1. Germline assignment: CDR1 SNHLY and CDR2 FYNNEI. The CDR3 has 13 residues. V gave up 10 bases and J gave up 3 bases; unmatched junction bases: 6.

The rearrangement joins TRBV6-5 to TRBJ2-7; 8 bases align to TRBD1. CDR3 length: 14 amino acids. V was clipped by 2 bases and J by 2 bases; unmatched bases: 2. CDR1 and CDR2 from the germline V gene are MNHEY and SVGAGI. CDR3 sequence: CASSYGQGAYEQYF. The CDR3 nucleotides read TGTGCCAGCAGTTACGGACAGGGAGCCTACGAGCAGTACTTC.

The chain recombines TRBV12-3 or TRBV12-4 with TRBJ1-1, with D uncertain. V was pared by 1 base and J by 8 bases, with 8 bases between. The CDR3 covers 12 residues. CDR3 protein: CASSLGSTEAFF. The CDR3, as DNA: TGTGCCAGCAGTTTAGGGAGCACAGAAGCTTTCTTT.

The CDR3 DNA is TGTGCCAGCAGCCAGACAGGGAGTTACACTGAAGCTTTCTTT. It yields the protein CASSQTGSYTEAFF. V is TRBV7-9 and J is TRBJ1-1; 7 nucleotides agree with TRBD1. V shed 5 bases, J shed 3 bases, and the junction held 6 bases outside the gene matches. CDR3 length: 14 residues. Germline V gene lookup returns CDR1 SEHNR and CDR2 FQNEAQ (reference sequence).

The V gene is TRBV25-1, the J gene TRBJ1-1, with D maybe TRBD1 (5 bases). The V and J ends lost 7 bases and 3 bases respectively, with 9 bases between them. The CDR3 spans 12 residues. Germline assignment: CDR1 MGHDK and CDR2 SYGVNS. The CDR3 coding sequence is TGTGCCAGCAACCGGGGGGACACTGAAGCTTTCTTT. It translates to CASNRGDTEAFF.

J is TRBJ2-1 and V is TRBV4-1; TRBD2 matches at 7 bases. Per germline, CDR1 MGHRA and CDR2 YSYEKL. The CDR3 has 16 amino acids. V was pared by 2 bases and J by 7 bases, with 11 bases of the junction left unmatched. The CDR3 coding sequence is TGCGCCAGCAGCCAATCGCGAGGCCGGGGGGAAAATGAGCAGTTCTTC. This codes for CASSQSRGRGENEQFF.

This sequence joins TRBV12-3 or TRBV12-4 and TRBJ1-1; TRBD1 agrees at 8 bases. Losses at the gene ends were 6 bases for V and 5 bases for J; bases not matched to a gene: 5. The CDR3 is made up of 13 amino acids. The CDR3 sequence: CASRTGDYTEAFF. As DNA, the CDR3 is TGTGCCAGCAGGACAGGGGATTATACTGAAGCTTTCTTT.

V and J are TRBV28 and TRBJ2-7, with 12 bases that match TRBD2. The ends lost 7 bases at V and 4 bases at J; junction bases unmatched: 5. Germline-derived CDR1 and CDR2 are MDHEN and SYDVKM. The CDR3 sequence is 14 residues long. The CDR3 DNA follows: TGTGCCAGCACCGGGGGACTAGCGGGTTACGAGCAGTACTTC. Residues: CASTGGLAGYEQYF.

The gene calls are TRBV7-2 and TRBJ2-1; D may be TRBD2 (7 bases). Germline V gives CDR1 SGHTA, CDR2 FQGNSA. The CDR3 totals 15 residues. V lost 6 bases and J lost 2, with 14 bases in between. CDR3 bases: TGTGCCAGCAGACCTCGGGGGGCGACCTACAATGAGCAGTTCTTC. It is translated as CASRPRGATYNEQFF.

This chain uses TRBV7-9 with TRBJ1-2; 7 bases line up with TRBD1. There are 15 residues in the CDR3. Germline values: CDR1 SEHNR, CDR2 FQNEAQ (reference sequence). The V segment lost 1 base and the J segment 2 bases; nucleotides outside the gene matches: 4. This chain's CDR3 is CASSLGTTGNYGYTF. CDR3 bases: TGTGCCAGCAGCTTAGGGACGACAGGGAACTATGGCTACACCTTC.

V gene TRBV28 combines with J gene TRBJ2-7; 9 positions match TRBD1. Germline V gene sequence: CDR1 MDHEN, CDR2 SYDVKM. This CDR3 comprises 14 residues. Trimming at V came to 1 base and at J to 4 bases, leaving 2 bases not matched to a gene. Here the CDR3 DNA reads TGTGCCAGCAGTTTATACAGGGGGCAATACGAGCAGTACTTC. Its translation is CASSLYRGQYEQYF.

The gene calls are TRBV4-1 and TRBJ1-5; the match to TRBD1 covers 10 bases. With 4 bases clipped from V and 3 bases from J, the junction kept 6 bases outside the gene matches. Germline V gene lookup returns CDR1 MGHRA and CDR2 YSYEKL. The CDR3 is made up of 16 amino acids. CDR3: CASSRDRGLDNQPQHF. DNA for the CDR3: TGCGCCAGCAGCCGCGACAGGGGGCTAGACAATCAGCCCCAGCATTTT.

This chain joins TRBV5-4 and TRBJ2-5, with 7 bases identical to TRBD1. The germline V gene encodes CDR1 SGHNT and CDR2 YYREEE (reference sequence). V lost 5 bases, J lost 3 bases, and 4 bases stayed unmatched. The CDR3 loop spans 13 amino acids. CDR3 nucleotides: TGTGCCAGCAGTCGGGACAGAAAAGAGACCCAGTACTTC. Translated: CASSRDRKETQYF.

The chain links TRBV2 to TRBJ1-1; the D gene is possibly TRBD1 (6 bases). V shed 2 bases and J shed 4 bases, with 11 bases lying between them. Germline CDR1 and CDR2: SNHLY and FYNNEI. The CDR3 runs 14 residues. CDR3 in amino acids: CASSERGAVTEAFF. CDR3 sequence (DNA): TGTGCCAGCAGTGAACGGGGGGCGGTCACTGAAGCTTTCTTT.

J is TRBJ2-1 and V is TRBV18; 14 bases are shared with TRBD2. Trimming at V came to 3 bases and at J to 2 bases, leaving 6 bases not matched to a gene. Germline V lookup: CDR1 KGHSH, CDR2 LQKENI. The CDR3 length is 18 residues. The DNA for the CDR3 is TGTGCCAGCTCACCCGGGACTAGCGGGGGAAGGACCTACAATGAGCAGTTCTTC. It codes for CASSPGTSGGRTYNEQFF.

The chain couples TRBV27 to TRBJ2-1; 10 bases are shared with TRBD2. The CDR3 consists of 13 residues. CDR1 is MNHEY, CDR2 SMNVEV, per germline (reference sequence). With V trimmed by 10 bases and J by 5 bases, 5 bases remained unmatched. CDR3 in amino acids: CATHSGGNNEQFF. For the CDR3, the DNA is TGTGCCACCCATAGCGGGGGGAACAATGAGCAGTTCTTC.